This TCR beta chain was profiled in a study of blood T cell repertoires in COVID-19. Study at large: Acute and convalescent COVID-19 specimens originated in the United States, Italy and Spain. From T cells, B-cell-depleted T cells, or PBMCs came the material, which was cDNA or gDNA.

Only a few counts were recorded for this clone. The CDR3 loop spans 13 amino acids. Germline values: CDR1 MNHEY, CDR2 SVGAGI. V dropped 10 bases and J dropped 8 bases, with 17 bases sitting between them. Clones were read by immunoSEQ multiplex PCR, and TCRdb kept only the in-frame ones, dropping some. The sample includes roughly 90,000 clones, about 85% seen only once; the top ten take about 2.1%. The receptor comes from a woman between 65 and 79 years old with acute or convalescent COVID-19. Source material: peripheral blood. V gene TRBV6-5 combines with J gene TRBJ1-4, with D perhaps TRBD1 (6 bases). CDR3 nucleotide sequence: TGTGCCACCATGGACAGAAACGACGAAAAACTGTTTTTT. Protein product: CATMDRNDEKLFF.